A single sample gave rise to the 4 T cell receptor beta chains below, sequenced in a study of early stage breast cancer tumors. Sequenced by immunoSEQ multiplex PCR; TCRdb stores in-frame clones only, minus some. The sample has around 28,000 clones, approximately 70% seen once. Sequencing used breast tumor tissue. The receptors stem from a person aged 25 to 45 with breast cancer.

This clone was counted between two and nine times. V usage is TRBV2 and J usage is TRBJ1-1; 7 bases align to TRBD1. V lost 8 bases, J lost 0 bases, and 9 bases stayed unmatched. The CDR3 is made up of 15 amino acids. Germline CDR1 and CDR2: SNHLY and FYNNEI. The CDR3 DNA reads TGTGCCAGCGTTCGGGACAGTACCATGAACACTGAAGCTTTCTTT. As protein: CASVRDSTMNTEAFF.

The rearrangement joins TRBV5-1 to TRBJ2-1; 10 bases match TRBD2. Germline V CDR1 and CDR2: SGHRS, YFSETQ. V trimming: 0 bases; J trimming: 4 bases; junction bases outside the gene matches: 7. The CDR3 sequence is 17 residues long. CDR3 amino acids: CASSLGDTSGDYNEQFF. In nucleotides, the CDR3 is TGCGCCAGCAGCTTGGGAGATACTAGCGGGGATTACAATGAGCAGTTCTTC.

The chain links TRBV19 to TRBJ2-3; 15 bases align to TRBD2. The germline CDR1 and CDR2 sequences are LNHDA and SQIVND (reference sequence). V lost 3 bases to trimming and J lost 0 bases; unmatched junction nucleotides: 7. CDR3 size: 19 residues. The CDR3 bases are TGTGCCAGTAGTATCCGGACTAGCGGGAGGGCCCTAAGCACAGATACGCAGTATTTT. It yields the protein CASSIRTSGRALSTDTQYF. Full variable domain (rest looked up from reference TRBV19 and TRBJ2-3): DGGITQSPKYLFRKEGQNVTLSCEQNLNHDAMYWYRQDPGQGLRLIYYSQIVNDFQKGDIAEGYSVSREKKESFPLTVTSAQKNPTAFYLCASSIRTSGRALSTDTQYFGPGTRLTVL.

Only one count was recorded for this clone. The V call is TRBV5-3, the J call TRBJ1-2; D is possibly TRBD1 (5 bases). TRBV5-3 is sorted into the ORF group, with uncertain function. The CDR3 is 15 residues long. Trimming left V 8 bases short and J 3 bases short, with 20 bases between. This chain's CDR3 is CASRRSWGTYYGYTF. DNA of the CDR3: TGTGCCAGCCGGAGAAGTTGGGGGACGTACTATGGCTACACCTTC.